The rows below give T cell receptor beta chains drawn from one sample of a study of beta chain features in type 1 diabetes. Assay: immunoSEQ multiplex PCR; the TCRdb copy retains only in-frame clones and omits some. The data contain hundreds of thousands of clones, 10% to 15% of them seen just once; the ten biggest clones take up 0.02% to 0.025%. The sample comprised naive CD4+ T cells from blood. These TCRs come from a man aged 18 to 29 with type 1 diabetes. Both conserved end residues are part of each CDR3. D genes are given only for firm matches. Clone size appears in some rows only: once, few, many, or a class for an expanded clone.

d_gene | j_gene | abundance | v_gene | CDR3aa | CDR3nt
NA | TRBJ2-3 | NA | TRBV5-1 | CASSLVAGTDTQYF | TGCGCCAGCAGCTTGGTGGCGGGGACAGATACGCAGTATTTT
TRBD1 | TRBJ1-5 | few | TRBV2 | CASSIQGDSNQPQHF | TGTGCCAGCAGCATACAGGGGGATAGCAATCAGCCCCAGCATTTT
NA | TRBJ2-7 | few | TRBV28 | CASSTPWEQYF | TGTGCCAGCAGTACGCCATGGGAGCAGTACTTC
TRBD1 | TRBJ1-2 | few | TRBV6-5 | CASRGQNYGYTF | TGTGCCAGCAGGGGACAGAACTATGGCTACACCTTC
NA | TRBJ2-5 | NA | TRBV30 | CAWSTETQYF | TGTGCCTGGAGTACAGAGACCCAGTACTTC
NA | TRBJ1-6 | few | TRBV7-2 | CASSLSERQDSPLHF | TGTGCCAGCAGCTTAAGCGAACGCCAAGATTCACCCCTCCACTTT
TRBD1 | TRBJ1-4 | few | TRBV7-2 | CASSLTGQGAYEKLFF | TGTGCCAGCAGCTTGACAGGACAGGGGGCGTATGAAAAACTGTTTTTT
NA | TRBJ2-3 | NA | TRBV5-6 | CASSLRRYTDTQYF | TGTGCCAGCAGCTTGCGGAGATACACAGATACGCAGTATTTT
TRBD1 | TRBJ2-7 | NA | TRBV30 | CAWKQTDRVPYEQYF | TGTGCCTGGAAACAGACGGACAGGGTCCCCTACGAGCAGTACTTC
NA | TRBJ2-1 | NA | TRBV7-8 | CASSLAPTAGEQFF | TGTGCCAGCAGCTTAGCTCCCACGGCAGGTGAGCAGTTCTTC
TRBD2 | TRBJ2-7 | few | TRBV7-9 | CASRRREDSYEQYF | TGTGCCAGCCGGCGTCGGGAGGACTCCTACGAGCAGTACTTC
NA | TRBJ1-4 | NA | TRBV5-4 | CASSHDGIPGEKLFF | TGTGCCAGCAGCCATGACGGGATCCCTGGGGAAAAACTGTTTTTT
NA | TRBJ2-7 | NA | TRBV19 | CASSGTARSYEQYF | TGTGCCAGTAGTGGGACTGCTCGTTCCTACGAGCAGTACTTC
TRBD2 | TRBJ2-7 | NA | TRBV28 | CASSLPLNLAGVSYEQYF | TGTGCCAGCAGTCTCCCCTTGAACCTAGCGGGGGTGTCCTACGAGCAGTACTTC
NA | TRBJ2-1 | few | TRBV18 | CASSPGQTYNEQFF | TGTGCCAGCTCACCAGGACAGACCTACAATGAGCAGTTCTTC
NA | TRBJ1-2 | few | TRBV30 | CAWSTGYGYTF | TGTGCCTGGAGTACGGGGTATGGCTACACCTTC
TRBD2 | TRBJ2-3 | few | TRBV30 | CAWSVSSGVTTQYF | TGTGCCTGGAGTGTATCTAGCGGAGTAACCACGCAGTATTTT
TRBD1 | TRBJ2-3 | few | TRBV5-1 | CASSLGQGADTQYF | TGCGCCAGCAGTCTCGGACAGGGTGCAGATACGCAGTATTTT
NA | TRBJ2-3 | few | TRBV6-5 | CASRDSLTDTQYF | TGTGCCAGCAGGGACAGCCTCACAGATACGCAGTATTTT
NA | TRBJ1-1 | NA | TRBV30 | CAWRLGNTEAFF | TGTGCCTGGAGGTTGGGAAACACTGAAGCTTTCTTT
NA | TRBJ2-1 | few | TRBV29-1 | CSVEVGQRNNEQFF | TGCAGCGTTGAAGTGGGCCAGCGCAACAATGAGCAGTTCTTC
TRBD1 | TRBJ1-4 | few | TRBV4-1 | CASSSPDRQGEKLFF | TGCGCCAGCAGCTCCCCGGACAGGCAGGGCGAAAAACTGTTTTTT
NA | TRBJ1-5 | NA | TRBV6-1 | CASSASNSQPQHF | TGTGCCAGCAGCGCTAGTAATTCTCAGCCCCAGCATTTT
NA | TRBJ2-7 | NA | TRBV5-1 | CASSLMGTGSYEQYF | TGCGCCAGCAGCTTGATGGGGACGGGGTCCTACGAGCAGTACTTC
NA | TRBJ2-7 | once | TRBV6-6 | CASLRGSSGSYEQYF | TGTGCCAGCCTCAGGGGATCCAGTGGGTCCTACGAGCAGTACTTC
NA | TRBJ2-7 | few | TRBV7-8 | CASSRRRDGPYEQYF | TGTGCCAGCAGCCGACGCCGGGACGGACCCTACGAGCAGTACTTC
NA | TRBJ2-3 | NA | TRBV28 | CASSPSDGVRGTDTQYF | TGTGCCAGCAGCCCCAGTGACGGGGTTAGGGGGACAGATACGCAGTATTTT
NA | TRBJ1-1 | few | TRBV6-1 | CASSPVSTVNTEAFF | TGTGCCAGCAGCCCAGTATCGACGGTGAACACTGAAGCTTTCTTT
NA | TRBJ2-1 | few | TRBV2 | CASTPWTDQQFF | TGTGCCAGCACCCCATGGACAGACCAGCAGTTCTTC
NA | TRBJ1-2 | NA | TRBV5-8 | CASSTRTMNYGYTF | TGTGCCAGCAGCACTAGGACCATGAACTATGGCTACACCTTC
TRBD1 | TRBJ2-7 | few | TRBV5-6 | CASSSTGQVQHYEQYF | TGTGCCAGCAGCTCCACGGGACAGGTCCAACACTACGAGCAGTACTTC
TRBD1 | TRBJ2-7 | NA | TRBV5-4 | CASSLGTGVGHEQYF | TGTGCCAGCAGCTTAGGGACAGGGGTAGGCCACGAGCAGTACTTC
TRBD1 | TRBJ2-6 | NA | TRBV5-8 | CASSLQGAHSGANVLTF | TGTGCCAGCAGCCTCCAGGGGGCCCACTCTGGGGCCAACGTCCTGACTTTC
TRBD2 | TRBJ2-7 | few | TRBV30 | CAWSVQVGGYEQYF | TGTGCCTGGAGTGTACAGGTCGGGGGGTACGAGCAGTACTTC
TRBD1 | TRBJ2-7 | few | TRBV2 | CASKGDRASYEQYF | TGTGCCAGCAAGGGGGACAGGGCTTCCTACGAGCAGTACTTC
NA | TRBJ1-6 | few | TRBV6-5 | CASRDGPAYNSPLHF | TGTGCCAGCAGGGACGGACCGGCGTATAATTCACCCCTCCACTTT
NA | TRBJ2-3 | NA | TRBV9 | CASNNGGTTDTQYF | TGTGCCAGCAATAACGGCGGGACCACAGATACGCAGTATTTT
TRBD1 | TRBJ2-4 | few | TRBV6-5 | CASSHRQGAKNIQYF | TGTGCCAGCAGTCACCGACAGGGAGCCAAAAACATTCAGTACTTC
NA | TRBJ2-1 | NA | TRBV29-1 | CSVDSAASYNEQFF | TGCAGCGTTGATAGCGCCGCCTCCTACAATGAGCAGTTCTTC
NA | TRBJ2-5 | few | TRBV29-1 | CSARGGSETQYF | TGCAGCGCGAGGGGGGGATCGGAGACCCAGTACTTC
NA | TRBJ2-4 | once | TRBV11-3 | CASSSSLDASIAKNIQYF | TGTGCCAGCAGCTCCAGCTTGGACGCCTCAATAGCCAAAAACATTCAGTACTTC
TRBD2 | TRBJ2-2 | few | TRBV4-1 | CASSQSRLAVTGELFF | TGCGCCAGCAGCCAAAGCCGGCTAGCGGTAACCGGGGAGCTGTTTTTT
NA | TRBJ2-7 | few | TRBV6-5 | CASSPYSSYEQYF | TGTGCCAGCAGCCCTTATTCCTCCTACGAGCAGTACTTC